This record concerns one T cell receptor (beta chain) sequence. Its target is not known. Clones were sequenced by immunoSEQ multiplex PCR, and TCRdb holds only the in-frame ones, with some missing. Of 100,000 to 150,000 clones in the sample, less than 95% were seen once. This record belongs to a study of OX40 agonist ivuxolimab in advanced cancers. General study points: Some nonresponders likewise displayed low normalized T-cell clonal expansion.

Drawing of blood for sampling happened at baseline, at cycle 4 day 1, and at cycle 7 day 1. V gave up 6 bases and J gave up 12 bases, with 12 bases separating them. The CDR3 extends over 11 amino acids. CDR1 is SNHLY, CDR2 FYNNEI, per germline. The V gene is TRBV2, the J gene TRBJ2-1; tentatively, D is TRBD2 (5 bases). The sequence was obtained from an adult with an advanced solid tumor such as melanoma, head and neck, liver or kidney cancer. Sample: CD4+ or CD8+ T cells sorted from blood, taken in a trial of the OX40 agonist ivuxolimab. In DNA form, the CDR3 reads TGTGCCAGCAGCCTAGCCGGGGTGCAGTTCTTC. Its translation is CASSLAGVQFF. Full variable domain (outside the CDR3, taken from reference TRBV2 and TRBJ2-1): EPEVTQTPSHQVTQMGQEVILRCVPISNHLYFYWYRQILGQKVEFLVSFYNNEISEKSEIFDDQFSVERPDGSNFTLKIRSTKLEDSAMYFCASSLAGVQFFGPGTRLTVL.